This T cell receptor beta chain comes out of a study of PD-1 blockade in classical Hodgkin lymphoma. Study overall: Nivolumab was given intravenously to patients at 3 mg/kg every 2 weeks. Study observations and caveats: Baseline TCR diversity was reportedly lower in newly diagnosed patients than in healthy donors. It was reported as lower still in relapsed/refractory patients. CD8+ TCR diversity did not rise significantly by C4D1, unlike CD4+.

In every patient, relapse followed autologous stem cell transplantation, while exposure to brentuximab vedotin differed. Best outcomes ranged across complete response, partial response and progressive disease. Remarks on this clone: The antigen remains undetermined.

CDR3 length: 16 residues. V lost 4 bases and J lost 6; bases outside the gene matches: 9. Germline V lookup: CDR1 MNHNS, CDR2 SASEGT. Clones were read by immunoSEQ multiplex PCR, and TCRdb kept only the in-frame ones, dropping some. The sample includes tens of thousands of clones, about 71% of them seen just once. This clonotype was obtained from a human donor with classical Hodgkin lymphoma. The V and J genes are TRBV6-1 and TRBJ2-2; 9 bases agree with TRBD1. The specimen was peripheral blood mononuclear cells (PBMCs), collected before the second cycle of nivolumab. CDR3 nucleotide sequence: TGTGCCAGCAGTGTCCCGGGACAGGGCGAGGCCGGGGAGCTGTTTTTT. Translated: CASSVPGQGEAGELFF.